This is a list of T cell receptor beta chains from one sample in a study of spatial heterogeneity in lung cancer. TCRdb called the 5' RACE reads again in MiXCR, with one record for every CDR3 protein. Among some 4,000 distinct CDR3 sequences, roughly 35% were seen once, and the ten largest hold approximately 25%. The sample consisted of lung tumor tissue, taken at surgery. All receptors come from a male donor with early-stage non-small cell lung cancer. Each CDR3 is given with its conserved first and last residue. Fields, in order: clone size, J gene, D gene, V gene, CDR3 protein, CDR3 DNA. A D gene is named only where the DNA matches it firmly. Some rows have no size entry. The others give once, few or many, or a class for an expanded clone.

clone_size: large; j_call: TRBJ1-6; d_call: .; v_call: TRBV10-3; cdr3_aa: CAAGPQGYNSPLHF; cdr3_nt: TGTGCCGCCGGCCCACAGGGCTATAATTCACCCCTCCACTTT
clone_size: medium-sized; j_call: TRBJ2-5; d_call: TRBD2; v_call: TRBV12-3/TRBV12-4; cdr3_aa: CASSLTASGEIKTQYF; cdr3_nt: TGTGCCAGCAGTTTAACGGCTAGCGGAGAAATAAAGACCCAGTACTTC
clone_size: .; j_call: TRBJ2-7; d_call: TRBD2; v_call: TRBV7-2; cdr3_aa: CASSLGTSGRYEQYF; cdr3_nt: TGTGCCAGCAGCTTGGGAACTAGCGGGAGATACGAGCAGTACTTC
clone_size: .; j_call: TRBJ2-6; d_call: TRBD2; v_call: TRBV19; cdr3_aa: CASSREGSGANVLTF; cdr3_nt: TGTGCCAGTAGTCGGGAGGGGTCTGGGGCCAACGTCCTGACTTTC
clone_size: .; j_call: TRBJ2-7; d_call: TRBD2; v_call: TRBV7-2; cdr3_aa: CASSLEGGGGSYEQYF; cdr3_nt: TGTGCCAGCAGCTTAGAAGGAGGCGGGGGTTCCTACGAGCAGTACTTC
clone_size: few; j_call: TRBJ2-1; d_call: .; v_call: TRBV4-3; cdr3_aa: CASSQVVGNEQFF; cdr3_nt: TGCGCCAGCAGCCAAGTGGTAGGGAATGAGCAGTTCTTC
clone_size: once; j_call: TRBJ2-1; d_call: .; v_call: TRBV6-5; cdr3_aa: CASSYSTSNEQFF; cdr3_nt: TGTGCCAGCAGTTACTCGACGAGCAATGAGCAGTTCTTC
clone_size: once; j_call: TRBJ1-1; d_call: TRBD1; v_call: TRBV7-9; cdr3_aa: CASSWGQGNTEAFF; cdr3_nt: TGTGCCAGCAGCTGGGGACAGGGGAACACTGAAGCTTTCTTT
clone_size: few; j_call: TRBJ2-2; d_call: TRBD2; v_call: TRBV7-2; cdr3_aa: CASSFSGRDTGELFF; cdr3_nt: TGTGCCAGCAGCTTTAGCGGGAGAGACACCGGGGAGCTGTTTTTT
clone_size: .; j_call: TRBJ2-2; d_call: .; v_call: TRBV5-8; cdr3_aa: CASSLWGGTNTGELFF; cdr3_nt: TGTGCCAGCAGCCTCTGGGGAGGTACGAACACCGGGGAGCTGTTTTTT
clone_size: .; j_call: TRBJ2-7; d_call: .; v_call: TRBV5-1; cdr3_aa: CASSLRPSYEQYF; cdr3_nt: TGCGCCAGCAGCTTGAGGCCATCCTACGAGCAGTACTTC